One sample yielded the 24 T cell receptor beta chains listed below, sequenced in a study of tumor-infiltrating lymphocytes in primary liver carcinoma. The study extracted blood RNA from unsorted whole blood and also extracted germline DNA. The investigators made TCR beta cDNA from 400 to 500 ng total RNA, using a constant-region primer. Slightly modified ARM-PCR with three nested multiplex PCR rounds yielded TCR beta libraries. With TRBV1-TRBV30 forward primers and a C-beta reverse primer, the first two PCR rounds were run for 10 to 11 cycles each. Via MiXCR, TCRdb re-called the multiplex PCR reads, giving one row per CDR3 protein. The data contain approximately 310,000 distinct CDR3 sequences, approximately 60% of them singletons. Specimen: peripheral blood. These receptors all stem from a man in his forties or fifties with primary liver carcinoma and hepatitis B virus infection.

A word on this clonotype: The CDR3 ends on some other residue instead of the conserved phenylalanine or tryptophan, so this is likely a read error. V usage is TRBV12-3 or TRBV12-4 and J usage is TRBJ2-7; a weak D match, TRBD2 (6 bases). V lost 5 bases and J 0 bases, leaving 11 bases between the germline ends. The CDR3 is made up of 14 amino acids. For the CDR3, the DNA is TGTGCCAGCAGTAAGGGACTCAGCTCCTACGAGCAGTACTTA. Amino acids: CASSKGLSSYEQYL.

This clonotype was observed a few times. The V call is TRBV28, the J call TRBJ2-1, with D maybe TRBD1 (6 bases). The germline gives CDR1 MDHEN, CDR2 SYDVKM. The ends were cut back, 2 bases at V and 4 bases at J, with 12 bases in the middle. The CDR3 is 15 residues long. The CDR3 nucleotides read TGTGCCAGCAGTTTAGGTGGACAGTTTTACAATGAGCAGTTCTTC. It yields the protein CASSLGGQFYNEQFF. Full variable domain (outside the CDR3, taken from reference TRBV28 and TRBJ2-1): DVKVTQSSRYLVKRTGEKVFLECVQDMDHENMFWYRQDPGLGLRLIYFSYDVKMKEKGDIPEGYSVSREKKERFSLILESASTNQTSMYLCASSLGGQFYNEQFFGPGTRLTVL.

As for this clonotype: A clone one base away is much larger, so this may be a read error. This sequence joins TRBV29-1 and TRBJ2-2; no clear D. CDR1 and CDR2 from the germline V gene are SQVTM and ANQGSEA. The CDR3 extends over 11 amino acids. The CDR3 DNA is TGCAGCATTGATTTCGCCGGGGAGCTGTTTTTT. This gives the protein CSIDFAGELFF.

This clonotype appeared once. Its ends do not fully match the called genes, so a read error is possible. The chain recombines TRBV28 with TRBJ2-7; possible D gene TRBD1, 5 bases. The CDR3 spans 15 residues. Per the germline V gene, CDR1 is MDHEN and CDR2 is SYDVKM. The DNA of the CDR3 is TGTGCCAGCAGTCCCCCCCAGGGATCCCCCTACGAGCAGTACTTT. Protein sequence: CASSPPQGSPYEQYF.

V usage is TRBV2 and J usage is TRBJ2-5, with no clear D. The CDR3 sequence is 12 residues long. The germline V and J ends were trimmed by 9 bases and 2 bases, with 10 bases remaining between them. Germline V lookup: CDR1 SNHLY, CDR2 FYNNEI. The CDR3 sequence: CARSRLQETQYF. As DNA, the CDR3 is TGTGCCAGGAGCCGCCTACAAGAGACCCAGTACTTC.

A word on this clonotype: At one of its ends the junction is not consistent with the germline gene, which may arise from a read error. The rearrangement uses TRBV11-2 and TRBJ2-3; the D gene is possibly TRBD2 (5 bases). The CDR3 length is 16 residues. The V gene's germline CDR1 is SGHAT and CDR2 FQNNGV. The CDR3 region is CVSVTMRTDMCGAQYF. The DNA for the CDR3 is TGTGTCAGCGTCACGATGCGGACTGATATGTGTGGTGCGCAGTATTTT.

With respect to this clonotype: This clone may be a read error of a much larger clone one base away. V and J are TRBV5-1 and TRBJ2-7, with D uncertain. This CDR3 comprises 15 residues. The germline V gene encodes CDR1 SGHRS and CDR2 YFSETQ. The CDR3, as DNA: TGCGCCAGCAGCTTTTACAGCATACACTCCTACGAGCACTACTTC. This sequence encodes CASSFYSIHSYEHYF.

This clonotype was detected a few times. The V call is TRBV30, the J call TRBJ2-1; 13 nucleotides align to TRBD2. This CDR3 spans 16 amino acids. The germline gives CDR1 GTSNPN, CDR2 SVGIG (reference sequence). Trimming cost V 2 bases and J 7 bases; bases outside gene matches: 8. CDR3 coding DNA: TGTGCCTGGAGTCTCGGACTAGCGGGAGTGCAAAATGAGCAGTTCTTC. As protein: CAWSLGLAGVQNEQFF.

In its sample, this clonotype was seen a few times. The chain has TRBV28 and TRBJ2-4; D might be TRBD1 (6 bases). In germline, CDR1 is MDHEN, CDR2 SYDVKM. This CDR3 has 13 residues. The V and J ends lost 5 bases and 3 bases respectively, with 8 bases between them. CDR3 sequence: CASSTGFKNIQYF. CDR3 coding DNA: TGTGCCAGCAGTACAGGGTTCAAAAACATTCAGTACTTC.

The V call is TRBV11-2, the J call TRBJ1-6; tentatively, D is TRBD1 (5 bases). V was clipped by 5 bases and J by 13 bases, with 18 bases between them. The CDR3 extends over 14 amino acids. CDR1 is SGHAT and CDR2 is FQNNGV in the germline V gene. The CDR3 reads CASSRDRGSPPLHF. For the CDR3, the DNA is TGTGCCAGCAGCCGGGACCGGGGTTCTCCCCCCCTCCACTTT.

Regarding this clonotype: This clone may be a read error of a much larger clone one base away. CDR3 sequence: CSVVPESILNTQYF. The CDR3 nucleotides read TGCAGCGTTGTACCGGAGTCAATATTGAATACGCAGTATTTT. The chain recombines TRBV29-1 with TRBJ2-3; D is unclear. CDR1 is SQVTM, CDR2 ANQGSEA, per germline. This CDR3 has 14 amino acids. The V gene lost 4 bases and the J gene lost 7 bases, with 18 bases spanning the gap.

A remark on this clonotype: A much larger clone lies one base from this, so it may be a read error. The chain carries TRBV6-2 or TRBV6-3 and TRBJ2-3, with D unresolved. Trimming stripped 6 bases from V and 4 bases from J, with 8 bases between. The CDR3 totals 12 residues. Per germline, CDR1 MNHEY and CDR2 SVGEGT. The chain's CDR3 is CASSDRADTQYF. The CDR3 coding sequence is TGTGCCAGCAGCGATCGGGCAGATACGCAGTATTTT.

The chain links TRBV4-1 to TRBJ2-5; D is perhaps TRBD2 (6 bases). Germline assignment: CDR1 MGHRA and CDR2 YSYEKL. Deletions cut 4 bases from V and 2 bases from J, with 17 bases between. This CDR3 has 16 amino acids. As DNA, the CDR3 is TGCGCCAGCAGCCGGGAGGCGGTGGCTGTACAAGAGACCCAGTACTTC. It encodes CASSREAVAVQETQYF.

A note on this clonotype: The CDR3 does not close with the conserved phenylalanine or tryptophan, likely indicating a read error. The chain employs TRBV14 and TRBJ2-7; D uncertain. This CDR3 region has 14 residues. Germline V gene data show CDR1 as SGHDN and CDR2 as FVKESK. The V gene lost 1 base and the J gene lost 5 bases, with 12 bases spanning the gap. The CDR3, as DNA: TGTGCCAGCAGCCAAGTAATAGCAGGAAACGAGCAGTACCTC. Amino acids: CASSQVIAGNEQYL.

With respect to this clonotype: One end of the junction fails to match germline, which may point to a read error. This chain uses TRBV11-2 with TRBJ2-1; 7 positions match TRBD2. The CDR3 length is 15 residues. CDR1 and CDR2 (germline): SGHAT, FQNNGV. The CDR3 is CASSIRAGRRNEQLF. CDR3 sequence (DNA): TGTGCCAGCAGCATTAGAGCGGGAAGAAGGAATGAGCAGCTCTTC.

As regards this clonotype: A much larger clone differs from this one at a single base, so this may be a read error. The chain links TRBV6-2 or TRBV6-3 to TRBJ2-1; 10 bases map to TRBD1. Germline V gene data show CDR1 as MNHEY and CDR2 as SVGEGT. The CDR3 sequence is 15 residues long. Trimming removed 6 bases from V and 4 bases from J; junction bases left unmatched: 6. This CDR3 reads CASRGKGQGYNEQFF. The CDR3 DNA follows: TGTGCCAGCAGGGGGAAGGGACAGGGGTACAATGAGCAGTTCTTC.

Points on this clonotype: A much larger clonotype is one base distant, so this may be a read error. The J gene is TRBJ2-1, the V gene TRBV24-1; 10 nucleotides align to TRBD2. CDR3 size: 12 residues. Germline values: CDR1 KGHDR, CDR2 SFDVKD. CDR3 DNA sequence: TGTACCACCAGTGTGGGACTAGCGGAGCAGTTCTTC. Its translation is CTTSVGLAEQFF.

This clonotype was picked up a small number of times. The rearrangement joins TRBV7-9 to TRBJ2-5; 9 bases are a match to TRBD2. Trimming at V came to 7 bases and at J to 4 bases, leaving 10 bases not matched to a gene. Germline lookup yields CDR1 SEHNR and CDR2 FQNEAQ (reference sequence). CDR3 size: 15 residues. CDR3 amino acids: CASNPAGGSRETQYF. The DNA of the CDR3 is TGTGCCAGCAACCCAGCGGGGGGCTCCCGAGAGACCCAGTACTTC.

This clonotype showed up just once. The conserved phenylalanine or tryptophan normally closing the CDR3 is absent here, so this likely arose from a read error. Because the CDR3's place on the DNA is in doubt, the DNA is left out and the CDR3 is given as listed by TCRdb. V usage is TRBV5-1 and J usage is TRBJ2-3; the tabulated D call, TRBD1, remains unverified against the DNA. In germline, CDR1 is SGHRS, CDR2 YFSETQ. The CDR3 spans 14 residues, counting both ends. The CDR3 reads CASTPGGVADTRYY.

This clonotype has more than one count but fewer than ten. V and J are TRBV5-4 and TRBJ1-2; D remains unclear. Trimming left V 2 bases short and J 8 bases short, with 16 bases between. CDR1 and CDR2 (germline): SGHNT, YYREEE (reference sequence). The CDR3 sequence is 14 residues long. CDR3 nucleotides: TGTGCCAGCAGCTTTTTGGGGTCCGGGATCGGCTACACCTTC. Protein product: CASSFLGSGIGYTF.

This clonotype showed up many times. The CDR3 reads CASSLNLAGARETQYF. CDR3 nucleotides: TGTGCCAGCAGTTTAAATCTAGCGGGAGCACGGGAGACCCAGTACTTC. This chain links TRBV12-3 or TRBV12-4 with TRBJ2-5; TRBD2 matches at 10 bases. With V trimmed by 2 bases and J by 5 bases, 8 bases remained unmatched. The length of the CDR3 is 16 residues.

This chain joins TRBV28 and TRBJ2-5; the D call may be TRBD1 or TRBD2 (6 bases each). CDR1 is MDHEN, CDR2 SYDVKM, per germline. The germline V and J ends were trimmed by 6 bases and 4 bases, with 18 bases remaining between them. This CDR3 spans 15 amino acids. The CDR3 DNA follows: TGTGCCAGCAGCTTGCGAGGGGGAGGCGGAGAGACCCAGTACTTC. Translated: CASSLRGGGGETQYF.

V is TRBV28 and J is TRBJ2-5, with D possibly being TRBD1 (6 bases). The CDR3 covers 13 residues. V dropped 2 bases and J dropped 5 bases, with 9 bases sitting between them. Germline values: CDR1 MDHEN, CDR2 SYDVKM. CDR3 nucleotide sequence: TGTGCCAGCAGTTTAGTGGGGGCTGAGACCCAGTACTTC. This sequence encodes CASSLVGAETQYF.

A note on this clonotype: Since a much larger clone is just one base distant, this may be a read error. The V gene is TRBV6-1, the J gene TRBJ2-2; 7 nucleotides align to TRBD2. The CDR3 covers 13 residues. V was clipped by 10 bases and J by 0 bases; unmatched bases: 2. CDR1 and CDR2 from the germline V gene are MNHNS and SASEGT. The CDR3 sequence: CANSGTNTGELFF. The CDR3 DNA follows: TGTGCCAACAGCGGGACGAACACCGGGGAGCTGTTTTTT.